This TCR beta chain is from a study of shared clonotypes between healthy human individuals. V trimming: 1 base; J trimming: 5 bases; junction bases outside the gene matches: 8. In germline, CDR1 is SGHRS, CDR2 YFSETQ. CDR3 length: 16 amino acids. Sequencing used immunoSEQ multiplex PCR; TCRdb keeps in-frame clones, though not all of them. This repertoire shows around 500,000 clones, almost 80% found once; its top ten account for around 11%. The receptor was derived from a woman between 40 and 55 years old in good health. Some clones in this sample may be carry-over from other donors' samples. The chain links TRBV5-1 to TRBJ2-2; 7 positions match TRBD1. Material for sequencing was PBMCs. In DNA, the CDR3 is TGCGCCAGCAGCTTGCGGTCGGACAGGTCGACCGGGGAGCTGTTTTTT. Amino acids: CASSLRSDRSTGELFF.